This T cell receptor (beta chain) originates from a study of cytomegalovirus exposure and HLA in healthy donors. On this clone itself: As yet, its antigen is unknown.

The PCR contained 60 Vbeta and 13 Jbeta primers. The repertoire was sequenced with immunoSEQ multiplex PCR; TCRdb's copy has only in-frame clones and lacks some. Listed are tens of thousands of clones; 3% to 4% falls within the top ten. General study results and limits: In vitro data verified three CMV-associated chains as specific for CMV antigens. Reportedly, fewer N-insertions than the approximately 700-donor mean appeared in an Asian-associated ancestry cluster in a later analysis.

Trimming took off 3 bases at V and 0 bases at J, with 15 bases between the two ends. The germline V gene encodes CDR1 KGHSH and CDR2 LQKENI. This CDR3 comprises 17 residues. This rearrangement joins TRBV18 to TRBJ1-5; the D gene is possibly TRBD1 (6 bases). Sequencing was performed on PBMCs. This sequence was found in a woman aged 25 to 39 in good health and CMV-seropositive. The CDR3 DNA reads TGTGCCAGCTCACCCTCGACAGGCCGATATAGCAATCAGCCCCAGCATTTT. Translation: CASSPSTGRYSNQPQHF. The variable domain in full, completed from reference TRBV18 and TRBJ1-5, reads NAGVMQNPRHLVRRRGQEARLRCSPMKGHSHVYWYRQLPEEGLKFMVYLQKENIIDESGMPKERFSAEFPKEGPSILRIQQVVRGDSAAYFCASSPSTGRYSNQPQHFGDGTRLSIL.